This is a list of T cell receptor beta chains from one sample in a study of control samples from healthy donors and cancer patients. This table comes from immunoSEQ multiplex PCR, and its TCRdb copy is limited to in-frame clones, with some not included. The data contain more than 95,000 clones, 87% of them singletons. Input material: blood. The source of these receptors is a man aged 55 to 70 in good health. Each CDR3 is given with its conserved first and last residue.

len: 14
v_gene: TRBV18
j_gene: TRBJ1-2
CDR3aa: CASSPFGGINGYTF

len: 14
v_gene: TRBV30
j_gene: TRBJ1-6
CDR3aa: CAWTLETYNSPLHF

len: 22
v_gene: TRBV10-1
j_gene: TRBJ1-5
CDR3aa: CASPFKELGGKGVVVGNQPQHF

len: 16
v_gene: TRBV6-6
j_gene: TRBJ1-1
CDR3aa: CASSYSQGARVTEAFF

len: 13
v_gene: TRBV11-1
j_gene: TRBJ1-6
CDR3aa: CASAERGRSPLHF

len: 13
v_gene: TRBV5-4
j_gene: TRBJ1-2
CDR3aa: CASSEGTEYGYTF

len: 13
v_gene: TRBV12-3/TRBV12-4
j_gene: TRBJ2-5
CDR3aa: CASSPGTRGTQYF

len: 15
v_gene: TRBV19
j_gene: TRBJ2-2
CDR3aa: CASSMGRGYTGELFF

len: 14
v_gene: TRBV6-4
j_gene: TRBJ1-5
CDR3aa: CASSDTRRNQPQHF

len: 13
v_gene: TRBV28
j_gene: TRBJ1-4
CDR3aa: CASSSGFEEKLFF

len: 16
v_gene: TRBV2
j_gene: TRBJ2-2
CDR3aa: CASSYHGLARAGELFF

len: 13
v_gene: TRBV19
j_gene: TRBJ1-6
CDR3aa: CASRQVYNSPLHF

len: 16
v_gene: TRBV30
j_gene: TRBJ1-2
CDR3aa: CAWRAINRGGNYGYTF

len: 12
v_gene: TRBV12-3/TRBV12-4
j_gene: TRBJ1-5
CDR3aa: CASSGGPQPQHF

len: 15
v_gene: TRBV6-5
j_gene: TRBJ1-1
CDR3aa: CASRKGQILDTEAFF

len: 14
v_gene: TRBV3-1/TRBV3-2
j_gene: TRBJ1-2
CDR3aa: CASSQGQGSYGYTF

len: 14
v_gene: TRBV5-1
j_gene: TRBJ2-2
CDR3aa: CASSFRTDTGELFF

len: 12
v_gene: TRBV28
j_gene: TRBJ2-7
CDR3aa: CASSSQGREQYF

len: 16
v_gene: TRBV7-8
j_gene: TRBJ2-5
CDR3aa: CASSLVTGGPQETQYF

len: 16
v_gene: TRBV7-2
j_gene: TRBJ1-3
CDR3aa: CASSLVPGAVGNTIYF

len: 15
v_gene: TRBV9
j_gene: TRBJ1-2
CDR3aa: CASSVDMEGFYGYTF

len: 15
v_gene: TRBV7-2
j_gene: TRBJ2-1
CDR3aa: CASSSGTGGYNEQFF

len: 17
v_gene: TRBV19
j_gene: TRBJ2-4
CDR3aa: CASSISLGGDVKNIQYF

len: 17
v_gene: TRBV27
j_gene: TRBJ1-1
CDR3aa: CASSLSKTGGPNTEAFF

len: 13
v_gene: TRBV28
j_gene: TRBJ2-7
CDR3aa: CASTEGTGHEQYF

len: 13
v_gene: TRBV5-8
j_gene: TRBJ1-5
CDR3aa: CASSLWSGKPQHF

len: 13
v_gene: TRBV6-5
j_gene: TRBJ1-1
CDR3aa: CASNRDRDTEAFF

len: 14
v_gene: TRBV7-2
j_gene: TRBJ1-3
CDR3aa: CASTLGPGGNTIYF

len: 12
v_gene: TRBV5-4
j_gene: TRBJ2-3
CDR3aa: CASSALSDTQYF

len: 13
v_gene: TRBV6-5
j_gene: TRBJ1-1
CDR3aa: CASSYRRGTEAFF

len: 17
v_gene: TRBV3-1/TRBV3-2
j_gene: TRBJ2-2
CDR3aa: CASSQGFSQGNTGELFF

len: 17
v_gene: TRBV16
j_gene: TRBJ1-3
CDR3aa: CASRAAGGSVSGNTIYF

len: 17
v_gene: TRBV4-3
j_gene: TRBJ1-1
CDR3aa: CASSQVWGTITNTEAFF

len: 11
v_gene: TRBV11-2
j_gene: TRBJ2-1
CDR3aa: CASSLVVEQFF

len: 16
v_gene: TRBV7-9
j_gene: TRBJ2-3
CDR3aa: CASSARQGIAWDTQYF

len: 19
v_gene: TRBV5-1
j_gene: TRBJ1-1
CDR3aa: CASSLGNRVQLMMNTEAFF

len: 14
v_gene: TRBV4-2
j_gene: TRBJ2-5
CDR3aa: CASSPSRGGETQYF

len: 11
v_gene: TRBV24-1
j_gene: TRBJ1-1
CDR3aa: CATMGNTEAFF

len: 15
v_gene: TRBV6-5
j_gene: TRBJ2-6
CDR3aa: CASSPNFGGANVLTF

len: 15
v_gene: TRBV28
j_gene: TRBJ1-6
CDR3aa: CASSLGSPYNSPLHF

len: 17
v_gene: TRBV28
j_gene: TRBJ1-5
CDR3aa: CASSAAGIRVANQPQHF